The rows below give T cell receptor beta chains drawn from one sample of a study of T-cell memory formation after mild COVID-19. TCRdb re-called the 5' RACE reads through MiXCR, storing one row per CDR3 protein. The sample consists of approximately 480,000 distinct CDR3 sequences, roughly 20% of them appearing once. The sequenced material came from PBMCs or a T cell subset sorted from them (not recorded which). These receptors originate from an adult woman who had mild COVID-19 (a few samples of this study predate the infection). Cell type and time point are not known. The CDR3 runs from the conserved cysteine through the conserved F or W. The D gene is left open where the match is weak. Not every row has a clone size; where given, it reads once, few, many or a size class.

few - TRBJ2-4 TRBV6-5 CASGRGNIQYF TGTGCCAGCGGGCGCGGGAACATTCAGTACTTC
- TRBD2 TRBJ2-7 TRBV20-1 CSASTSGFDSYEQYF TGCAGTGCTAGTACTAGCGGGTTTGACTCCTACGAGCAGTACTTC
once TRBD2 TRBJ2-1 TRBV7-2 CASASGGAAYNEQFF TGTGCCAGCGCCAGCGGGGGGGCCGCCTACAATGAGCAGTTCTTC
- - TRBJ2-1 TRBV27 CASSLFGGDNEQFF TGTGCCAGCAGTTTATTTGGCGGGGACAATGAGCAGTTCTTC
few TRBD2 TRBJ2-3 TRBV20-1 CSASTSGGTDTQYF TGCAGTGCTAGCACTAGCGGGGGCACAGATACGCAGTATTTT
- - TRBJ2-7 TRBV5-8 CASSLDPNYEQYF TGTGCCAGCAGTCTGGACCCGAACTACGAGCAGTACTTC
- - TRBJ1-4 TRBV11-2 CASSTSTGNEKLFF TGTGCCAGCAGCACCTCCACAGGGAATGAAAAACTGTTTTTT
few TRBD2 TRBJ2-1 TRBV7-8 CASSLASLGAGIQFF TGTGCCAGCAGCTTAGCCTCTCTGGGAGCGGGGATCCAGTTCTTC
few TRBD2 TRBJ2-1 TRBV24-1 CATSPTSGVSSYNEQFF TGTGCCACCAGTCCCACTAGCGGGGTTAGCTCCTACAATGAGCAGTTCTTC
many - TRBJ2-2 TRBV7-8 CASSSTANTGELFF TGTGCCAGCAGTTCCACAGCGAACACCGGGGAGCTGTTTTTT
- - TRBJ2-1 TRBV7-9 CASKYPSGDEQFF TGTGCCAGCAAGTACCCCTCGGGCGATGAGCAGTTCTTC
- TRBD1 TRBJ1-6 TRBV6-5 CASRAVGQGNNSPLHF TGTGCCAGCAGGGCGGTGGGACAGGGGAATAATTCACCCCTCCACTTT
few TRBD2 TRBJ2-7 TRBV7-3 CASSPTGGGNEQYF TGTGCCAGCAGCCCAACCGGCGGGGGGAACGAGCAGTACTTC
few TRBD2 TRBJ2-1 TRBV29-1 CSAQSWRERGEQFF TGCAGCGCCCAAAGCTGGCGGGAGAGAGGTGAGCAGTTCTTC
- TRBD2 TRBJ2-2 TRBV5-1 CASSYGPGLAGGDGELFF TGCGCCAGCAGCTACGGACCGGGACTAGCGGGAGGTGACGGGGAGCTGTTTTTT
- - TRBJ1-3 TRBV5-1 CASSLEPKPTGNTIYF TGCGCCAGCAGCTTGGAGCCCAAGCCCACTGGAAACACCATATATTTT
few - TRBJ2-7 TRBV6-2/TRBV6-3 CASSYRGTIAYEQYF TGTGCCAGCAGTTACAGGGGGACAATCGCCTACGAGCAGTACTTC
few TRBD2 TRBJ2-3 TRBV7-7 CASSPTGGGYTDTQYF TGTGCTAGCAGCCCCACCGGCGGGGGTTACACAGATACGCAGTATTTT
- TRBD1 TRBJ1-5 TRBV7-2 CASSKPGTGGNQPQHF TGTGCCAGCAGCAAACCCGGGACAGGGGGCAATCAGCCCCAGCATTTT
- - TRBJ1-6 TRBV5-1 CASSALRGANSPLHF TGCGCCAGCAGCGCCCTTAGGGGGGCGAATTCACCCCTCCACTTT
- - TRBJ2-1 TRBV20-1 CSARDARALYNEQFF TGCAGTGCTAGAGATGCGAGGGCCTTATACAATGAGCAGTTCTTC
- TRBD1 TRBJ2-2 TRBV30 CAWSRGPWTGELFF TGTGCCTGGAGCAGGGGGCCGTGGACCGGGGAGCTGTTTTTT
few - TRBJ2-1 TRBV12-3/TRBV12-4 CASSFRGRNEQFF TGTGCCAGCAGTTTCAGGGGACGAAATGAGCAGTTCTTC
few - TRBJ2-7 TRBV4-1 CASSQVAGSYEQYF TGCGCCAGCAGCCAAGTGGCTGGGTCCTACGAGCAGTACTTC
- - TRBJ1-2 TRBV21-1 CASSKDPGGYGYTF TGTGCCAGCAGCAAAGATCCAGGGGGCTATGGCTACACCTTC
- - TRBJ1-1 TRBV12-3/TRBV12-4 CASSLLVSEAFF TGTGCCAGCAGCCTCCTTGTTTCTGAAGCTTTCTTT
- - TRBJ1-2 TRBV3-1 CASSQSLINYGYTF TGTGCCAGCAGCCAATCATTGATTAACTATGGCTACACCTTC
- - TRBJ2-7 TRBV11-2 CASSFSDGSYEQYF TGTGCCAGCAGCTTTTCGGACGGGTCCTACGAGCAGTACTTC
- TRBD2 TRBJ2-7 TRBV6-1 CASSERGTSGIYEQYF TGTGCCAGCAGTGAAAGGGGGACTAGCGGGATCTACGAGCAGTACTTC
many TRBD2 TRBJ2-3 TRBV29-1 CSVRGGNTQYF TGCAGCGTCCGCGGGGGAAATACGCAGTATTTT
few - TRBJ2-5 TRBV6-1 CASSEGVRETQYF TGTGCCAGCAGTGAAGGGGTTCGTGAGACCCAGTACTTC
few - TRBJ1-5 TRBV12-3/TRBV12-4 CASSAGPRENQPQHF TGTGCCAGCAGCGCGGGGCCCAGAGAAAATCAGCCCCAGCATTTT
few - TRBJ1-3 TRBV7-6 CASSSSGLSGNTIYF TGTGCCAGCAGCTCGTCGGGACTATCTGGAAACACCATATATTTT
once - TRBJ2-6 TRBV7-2 CASSLQAGANVLTF TGTGCCAGCAGCTTACAAGCCGGGGCCAACGTCCTGACTTTC
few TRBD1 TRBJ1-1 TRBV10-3 CAISTGGLNTEAFF TGTGCCATCAGCACAGGGGGCCTGAACACTGAAGCTTTCTTT
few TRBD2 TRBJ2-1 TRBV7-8 CASSATLRTRRDEQFF TGTGCCAGCAGCGCTACCCTAAGGACTAGACGCGATGAGCAGTTCTTC
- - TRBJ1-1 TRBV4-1 CASSHPSLGNTEAFF TGCGCCAGCAGCCACCCCTCCCTCGGGAACACTGAAGCTTTCTTT
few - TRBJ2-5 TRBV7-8 CASRSRVVQETQYF TGTGCCAGCAGAAGCAGGGTGGTGCAAGAGACCCAGTACTTC
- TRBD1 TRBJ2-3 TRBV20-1 CSARDDGLPGTVATDTQYF TGCAGTGCTAGAGATGACGGTCTCCCCGGGACAGTGGCTACAGATACGCAGTATTTT
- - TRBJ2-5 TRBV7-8 CASSLDKETQYF TGTGCCAGCAGCCTCGACAAAGAGACCCAGTACTTC
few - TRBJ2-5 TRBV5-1 CASSETRPNQETQYF TGCGCCAGCTCGGAAACGAGACCAAACCAAGAGACCCAGTACTTC
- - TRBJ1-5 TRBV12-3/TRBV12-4 CASSTDSNQPQHF TGTGCCAGCAGCACAGATAGCAATCAGCCCCAGCATTTT
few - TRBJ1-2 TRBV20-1 CSASGGVDYGYTF TGCAGTGCCTCAGGCGGGGTAGACTATGGCTACACCTTC
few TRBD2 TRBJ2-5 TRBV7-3 CASSVGTSEFGETQYF TGTGCCAGCAGCGTAGGGACTAGCGAGTTTGGTGAGACCCAGTACTTC